Given below is one T cell receptor (beta chain) in context. Patients at the Seattle site were enrolled during active infection and followed longitudinally. V lost 0 bases and J lost 5; bases outside the gene matches: 0. The CDR3 has 13 residues. CDR1 and CDR2 from the germline V gene are SGHRS and YFSETQ. The data were obtained in a study of blood T cell repertoires in COVID-19. About the study: Donors in the United States, Italy and Spain gave samples during acute or convalescent COVID-19. T cells, B-cell-depleted T cells, or PBMCs supplied cDNA or gDNA.

In the original workflow: Amplification of reference gene primers was used by the study to estimate nucleated cell counts. TCRdb's table, derived via immunoSEQ multiplex PCR, lists solely in-frame clones and lacks some. The V and J calls and clone size are taken from that table; D and trimming were inferred from the DNA. The sample lists over 100,000 clones; 85% to 90% were seen once. This rearrangement joins TRBV5-1 to TRBJ2-5, with TRBD2 identical over 8 bases. This clonotype was sampled from a man in his 60s with COVID-19, enrolled during active disease. Sequences were obtained from peripheral blood. CDR3 sequence reads: CASSLASGETQYF. For the CDR3, the DNA is TGCGCCAGCAGCTTGGCTAGCGGGGAGACCCAGTACTTC. Looking up the rest from reference TRBV5-1 and TRBJ2-5 gives the full variable domain: KAGVTQTPRYLIKTRGQQVTLSCSPISGHRSVSWYQQTPGQGLQFLFEYFSETQRNKGNFPGRFSGRQFSNSRSEMNVSTLELGDSALYLCASSLASGETQYFGPGTRLLVL.